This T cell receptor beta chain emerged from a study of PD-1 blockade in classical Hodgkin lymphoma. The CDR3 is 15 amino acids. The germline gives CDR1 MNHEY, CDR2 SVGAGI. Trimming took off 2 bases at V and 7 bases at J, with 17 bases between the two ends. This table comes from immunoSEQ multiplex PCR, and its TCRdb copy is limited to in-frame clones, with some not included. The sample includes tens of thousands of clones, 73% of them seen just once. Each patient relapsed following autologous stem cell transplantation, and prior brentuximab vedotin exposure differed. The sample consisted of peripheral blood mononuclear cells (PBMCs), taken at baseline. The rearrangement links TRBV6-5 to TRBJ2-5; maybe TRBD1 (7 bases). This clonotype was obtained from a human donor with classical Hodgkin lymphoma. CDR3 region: CASSYGQDPGGTQYF. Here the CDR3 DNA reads TGTGCCAGCAGTTACGGACAGGATCCCGGGGGGACCCAGTACTTC.